This T cell receptor beta chain was obtained from a study of blood T cell repertoires in COVID-19 (dated by TCRdb to the early 2020s). For context, the study as a whole: Samples from collaborators originated in the United States, Italy and Spain and spanned both the acute and convalescent phases of COVID-19. The material from the prospective study consisted of cDNA or gDNA derived from T cells, B-cell-depleted T cells, or PBMCs. The dataset comprised deeply sampled blood TCRbeta repertoires from subjects exposed to, actively infected with, or recovered from COVID-19. The repertoires were released in a freely available public database meant as a resource for research on the immune response to SARS-CoV-2. Samples came from the ongoing ImmuneRACE study (first 160 participants) plus 1,254 subjects from 6 global collaborators. Nearly every sample came with metadata listing a de-identified subject ID, COVID-19 status, age in years and sex. Where HLA class I and class II types were available, the types were taken from metadata supplied by the sample provider, not from assay-based typing. Paper-wide results and their limitations: Clinical and demographic metadata were provided uncurated, with the amount varying by source and participant.

TCRbeta CDR3 regions were amplified from genomic DNA using the immunoSEQ Assay, a bias-controlled multiplex PCR. The paper's processing steps were these. The number of nucleated cells in each sample was estimated by amplification of reference gene primers within the assay. To quantify the absolute abundance of each unique TCRbeta CDR3 rearrangement, sequence reads were collapsed and filtered. For each sample, productive Simpson clonality was calculated by taking the square root of Simpson's diversity index across productive rearrangements. TCRdb carries this immuneACCESS record with in-frame sequences only. Its versions omit some clonotypes, under half of them owing to an unresolved V gene in the studies checked, with the rest unexplained. V and J calls and clone size are as listed in that table; D and trimming were resolved from the DNA. The sample profile shows 70,000 or so clones; over 70% of them were found once. The ten largest clonotypes hold roughly 21% of the sample.

This clone occurred a few times. Its antigen is still unknown. No much larger clonotype is one base removed from it; base qualities were not supplied. Each collaborating institution followed its own protocols to collect whole blood in K2EDTA tubes. For TCRbeta analysis, collaborator samples were shipped as frozen whole blood, as isolated PBMCs, or as DNA extracted from either sample type. Including cysteine and phenylalanine, the CDR3 has 15 amino acids. Only the CDR3 DNA is retained, 45 bases long and in frame from the first base. Taken from the germline V gene, the CDR1 and CDR2 loops are MRHNA and SNTAGT. The V and J ends are trimmed by 2 bases and 6 bases, leaving 16 bases between them.

Specimen: peripheral blood. This clonotype originated in an older man with acute or convalescent COVID-19. In this chain, TRBV6-4 is recombined with TRBJ1-2, with no confidently assigned D gene. Read as DNA, the sequence is TGTGCCAGCAGTGACGGAAGGAGTCAACTAGATGGCTACACCTTC. Its coded protein is CASSDGRSQLDGYTF.